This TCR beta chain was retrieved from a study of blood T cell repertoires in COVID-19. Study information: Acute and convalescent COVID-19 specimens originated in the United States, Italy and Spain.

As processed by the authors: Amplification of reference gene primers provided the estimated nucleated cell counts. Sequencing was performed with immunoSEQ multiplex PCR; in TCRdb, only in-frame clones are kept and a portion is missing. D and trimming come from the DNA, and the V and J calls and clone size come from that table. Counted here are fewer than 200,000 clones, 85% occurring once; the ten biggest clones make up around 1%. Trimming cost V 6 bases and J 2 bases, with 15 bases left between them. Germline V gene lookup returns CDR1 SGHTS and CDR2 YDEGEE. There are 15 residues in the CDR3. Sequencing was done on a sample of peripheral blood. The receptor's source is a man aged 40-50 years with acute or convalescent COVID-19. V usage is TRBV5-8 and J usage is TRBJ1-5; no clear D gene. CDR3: CASTRRELGNQPQHF. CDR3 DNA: TGTGCCAGCACCAGAAGGGAGTTGGGCAATCAGCCCCAGCATTTT.